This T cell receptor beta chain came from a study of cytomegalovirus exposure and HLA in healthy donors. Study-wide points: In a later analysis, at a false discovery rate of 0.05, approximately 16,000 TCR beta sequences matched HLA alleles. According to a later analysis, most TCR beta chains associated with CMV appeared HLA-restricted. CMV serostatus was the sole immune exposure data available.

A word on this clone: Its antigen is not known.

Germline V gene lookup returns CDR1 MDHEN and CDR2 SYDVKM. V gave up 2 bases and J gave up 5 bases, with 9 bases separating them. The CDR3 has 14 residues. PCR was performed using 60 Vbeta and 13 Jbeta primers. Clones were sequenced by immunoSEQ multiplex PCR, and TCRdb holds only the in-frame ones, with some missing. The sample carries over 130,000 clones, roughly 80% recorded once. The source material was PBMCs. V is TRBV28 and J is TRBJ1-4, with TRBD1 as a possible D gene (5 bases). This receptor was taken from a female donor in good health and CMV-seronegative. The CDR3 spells CASSLRQPNEKLFF. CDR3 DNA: TGTGCCAGCAGTTTAAGACAGCCGAATGAAAAACTGTTTTTT.